Listed here are 21 T cell receptor beta chains from one sample, sequenced in a study of T cells in Graves' hyperthyroidism and ophthalmopathy. TCR beta CDR3 regions were amplified from RNA transcripts. HTBI primers were used for first-round RT-PCR of the TCR CDR3. TCRdb fed the multiplex PCR reads into MiXCR, producing one record per CDR3 protein. The sample contains some 490,000 distinct CDR3 sequences, roughly 22% of which appear only once. The sequenced sample consisted of blood. The source of these receptors is a woman in her sixties or seventies with Graves' ophthalmopathy.

This clonotype has only a few counts. The chain joins TRBV20-1 to TRBJ2-2; TRBD1 is a possible D gene (5 bases). Trimming shortened V by 1 base and J by 3 bases, and 12 bases separated the two germline ends. This CDR3 has 15 amino acids. Germline values: CDR1 DFQATT, CDR2 SNEGSKA (reference sequence). CDR3 protein: CSARAGRVDTGELFF. The CDR3 coding sequence is TGCAGTGCTAGAGCGGGCAGGGTAGACACCGGGGAGCTGTTTTTT.

A few counts support this clonotype. The chain combines TRBV7-9 with TRBJ2-3; unclear D gene. This CDR3 spans 15 amino acids. V was cut by 0 bases and J by 2 bases, with 9 bases left in between. Germline V lookup: CDR1 SEHNR, CDR2 FQNEAQ (reference sequence). CDR3 bases: TGTGCCAGCAGCTTAGCCCCCGCCTTCACAGATACGCAGTATTTT. It is translated as CASSLAPAFTDTQYF.

The rearrangement uses TRBV4-1 and TRBJ2-7, with D perhaps matching TRBD2 (6 bases). CDR3 length: 16 amino acids. CDR1 and CDR2 (germline): MGHRA, YSYEKL. V was cut by 0 bases and J by 2 bases, with 14 bases left in between. CDR3 DNA: TGCGCCAGCAGCCAAGAAAGGTCGGGCGGGACCTACGAGCAGTACTTC. It encodes CASSQERSGGTYEQYF.

Ten or more counts support this clonotype. DNA for the CDR3: TGTGCCAGCAGTTCGACAGGGAAGGACTATGGCTACACCTTC. It yields the protein CASSSTGKDYGYTF. V is TRBV6-6 and J is TRBJ1-2; TRBD1 aligns across 7 bases. Germline-derived CDR1 and CDR2 are MNHNY and SVGAGI (reference sequence). After removal of 4 bases from V and 3 bases from J, the junction contained 5 bases not matched to a gene. The CDR3 is 14 residues long.

The V gene is TRBV6-1, the J gene TRBJ1-3; 9 nucleotides match TRBD1. The junction had 7 bases not matched to a gene; V was cut back by 6 bases and J by 4 bases. The germline V gene has CDR1 MNHNS and CDR2 SASEGT. This CDR3 is built from 15 residues. The CDR3 reads CASRQQGAGGNTIYF. The DNA for the CDR3 is TGTGCCAGCAGGCAACAGGGGGCGGGAGGAAACACCATATATTTT.

This clonotype was picked up one time. This chain links TRBV7-9 with TRBJ1-1, with 10 bases aligning to TRBD1. The length of the CDR3 is 17 residues. The J segment lost 0 bases and the V segment lost 4 bases, leaving 8 bases of the junction unmatched. Germline V CDR1 and CDR2: SEHNR, FQNEAQ (reference sequence). The CDR3 reads CASSSLTGGAVNTEAFF. The DNA for the CDR3 is TGTGCCAGCAGCTCCCTGACAGGGGGCGCGGTGAACACTGAAGCTTTCTTT.

Many counts were recorded for this clonotype. This chain links TRBV28 with TRBJ2-7; D possibly corresponds to TRBD2 (5 bases). V was shortened by 4 bases and J by 3 bases, with 13 bases between the two germline ends. The CDR3 sequence is 14 residues long. CDR1 is MDHEN, CDR2 SYDVKM, per germline. For the CDR3, the DNA is TGTGCCAGCAGTTCAACCGGGATTTTCTACGAGCAGTACTTC. Protein: CASSSTGIFYEQYF.

This clonotype was counted only a few times. The chain links TRBV7-6 to TRBJ2-1, with 16 bases aligning to TRBD2. CDR3 size: 20 residues. Germline V gene data show CDR1 as SGHVS and CDR2 as FNYEAQ. The junction had 17 bases not matched to a gene; V was cut back by 5 bases and J by 7 bases. The CDR3 spells CASSPRPGLAGGMGANEQFF. CDR3 DNA: TGTGCCAGCAGCCCACGACCGGGACTAGCGGGAGGGATGGGGGCGAATGAGCAGTTCTTC. The whole variable domain, remainder taken from reference TRBV7-6 and TRBJ2-1, is GAGVSQSPRYKVTKRGQDVALRCDPISGHVSLYWYRQALGQGPEFLTYFNYEAQQDKSGLPNDRFSAERPEGSISTLTIQRTEQRDSAMYRCASSPRPGLAGGMGANEQFFGPGTRLTVL.

There are many counts of this clonotype. The genes are TRBV28 and TRBJ1-5; D perhaps matches TRBD1 (5 bases). Deletions cut 3 bases from V and 7 bases from J, with 13 bases between. The CDR3 sequence is 14 residues long. Germline V lookup: CDR1 MDHEN, CDR2 SYDVKM. CDR3 DNA sequence: TGTGCCAGCAGTTTCCGGGGACTCGGCCAGCCCCAGCATTTT. Translated: CASSFRGLGQPQHF.

The chain couples TRBV20-1 to TRBJ1-6; 7 nucleotides align to TRBD1. The germline CDR1 and CDR2 sequences are DFQATT and SNEGSKA (reference sequence). Trimming removed 3 bases from V and 2 bases from J; junction bases left unmatched: 4. The CDR3 covers 15 residues. CDR3: CSARGTVTYNSPLHF. The CDR3 nucleotides read TGCAGTGCTAGGGGGACAGTCACCTATAATTCACCCCTCCACTTT.

The chain couples TRBV12-3 or TRBV12-4 to TRBJ1-6, with TRBD1 identical over 7 bases. CDR3 length equals 14 residues. J gave up 8 bases and V 5 bases, and 6 bases lay outside the gene matches. The CDR3 nucleotides are TGTGCCAGCAGTCCGACAGGGTCGGATTCACCCCTCCACTTT. Its translation: CASSPTGSDSPLHF.

The gene calls are TRBV5-1 and TRBJ1-3, with unresolved D. Germline V gene sequence: CDR1 SGHRS, CDR2 YFSETQ. The CDR3 length is 16 residues. Trimming removed 4 bases from V and 0 bases from J, with 14 bases in between. The CDR3 DNA sequence: TGCGCCAGCAGCCGCGGGGAGCCGCGCTCTGGAAACACCATATATTTT. Translation: CASSRGEPRSGNTIYF.

V usage is TRBV27 and J usage is TRBJ1-2; no definite D call. Germline CDR1 and CDR2: MNHEY and SMNVEV (reference sequence). Trimming stripped 5 bases from V and 7 bases from J, with 17 bases between. The CDR3 consists of 14 residues. The CDR3 DNA reads TGTGCCAGCAGTCCCATACGGGCGTCGGGTGGCTACACCTTC. Protein sequence: CASSPIRASGGYTF.

The table lists this clonotype with many counts. The V and J genes are TRBV2 and TRBJ1-5; maybe TRBD1 (6 bases). V gave up 4 bases and J gave up 0 bases, with 10 bases separating them. Germline CDR1 and CDR2: SNHLY and FYNNEI. This CDR3 spans 15 amino acids. CDR3 DNA: TGTGCCAGCAGTGCAGGGGCCAATAGCAATCAGCCCCAGCATTTT. Residues: CASSAGANSNQPQHF.

This clonotype showed up just a few times. This chain joins TRBV7-2 and TRBJ2-7; unclear D gene. CDR1 and CDR2 from the germline V gene are SGHTA and FQGNSA. V lost 1 base and J 1 base, leaving 11 bases between the germline ends. There are 15 residues in the CDR3. CDR3 sequence reads: CASSLGGPDSYEQYF. Here the CDR3 DNA reads TGTGCCAGCAGCTTAGGTGGGCCCGATTCCTACGAGCAGTACTTC.

The V call is TRBV6-1, the J call TRBJ2-2, with D possibly matching TRBD2 (6 bases). Germline values: CDR1 MNHNS, CDR2 SASEGT. The CDR3 contains 13 residues. Deletions cut 10 bases from V and 4 bases from J, with 13 bases between. Written as DNA, the CDR3 is TGTGCCACCTCGAGGAGGGGCACCGGGGAGCTGTTTTTT. It codes for CATSRRGTGELFF.

This clonotype was picked up a small number of times. The gene calls are TRBV30 and TRBJ1-6; the D gene is possibly TRBD1 (5 bases). V lost 4 bases and J lost 6, with 7 bases in between. This CDR3 has 12 amino acids. Germline CDR1 is GTSNPN and CDR2 is SVGIG (reference sequence). The CDR3 reads CAWKGTNSPLHF. The CDR3 DNA follows: TGTGCCTGGAAAGGGACTAATTCACCCCTCCACTTT.

This clonotype was counted a few times. This rearrangement joins TRBV30 to TRBJ2-3; 7 bases align to TRBD2. Trimming took 4 bases from V and 2 from J; bases not matched to a gene: 9. The CDR3 loop spans 15 amino acids. Germline CDR1 reads GTSNPN; CDR2 reads SVGIG (reference sequence). The CDR3 loop reads CAWNKGAGSTDTQYF. DNA of the CDR3: TGTGCCTGGAACAAAGGAGCGGGGTCCACAGATACGCAGTATTTT.

This clonotype was observed a few times. The J gene is TRBJ1-1, the V gene TRBV6-2 or TRBV6-3; weak D call: TRBD1 (6 bases). This CDR3 region has 15 residues. Trimming left V 6 bases short and J 0 bases short, with 14 bases between. The germline gives CDR1 MNHEY, CDR2 SVGEGT. The CDR3 loop is CASSPLDRMNTEAFF. The CDR3 region has the DNA TGTGCCAGCAGCCCTTTGGACAGAATGAACACTGAAGCTTTCTTT.

This clonotype occurred many times. V and J are TRBV11-2 and TRBJ2-2, with 8 bases fitting TRBD1. Trimming at V came to 5 bases and at J to 6 bases, leaving 8 bases not matched to a gene. The length of the CDR3 is 15 residues. Germline V CDR1 and CDR2: SGHAT, FQNNGV. The CDR3 here is CASSPRQGLAGELFF. The DNA for the CDR3 is TGTGCCAGCAGCCCGAGACAGGGGTTGGCCGGGGAGCTGTTTTTT.

This rearrangement joins TRBV15 to TRBJ1-1; D possibly corresponds to TRBD1 (6 bases). Trimming took 5 bases from V and 5 from J, leaving 15 bases between them. Germline CDR1 LNHNV, CDR2 YYDKDF (reference sequence). The CDR3 runs to 14 residues. CDR3 sequence reads: CATSVGRGRTEAFF. CDR3 nucleotides: TGTGCCACCAGCGTCGGGCGGGGGCGGACTGAAGCTTTCTTT.